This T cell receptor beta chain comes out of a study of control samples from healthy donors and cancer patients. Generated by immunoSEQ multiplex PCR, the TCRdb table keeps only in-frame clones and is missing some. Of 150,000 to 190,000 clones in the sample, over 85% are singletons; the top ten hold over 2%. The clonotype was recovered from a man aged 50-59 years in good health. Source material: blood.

The CDR3 spells CASSQVDGSGNTIYF. DNA of the CDR3: TGCGCCAGCAGCCAAGTAGACGGCTCTGGAAACACCATATATTTT. V and J are TRBV4-1 and TRBJ1-3; D gene uncertain. The V and J ends lost 1 base and 0 bases respectively, with 7 bases between them. CDR1 is MGHRA and CDR2 is YSYEKL in the germline V gene. CDR3 length: 15 residues.